The 24 T cell receptor beta chains listed next were all sequenced from one sample in a study of T cells in Graves' hyperthyroidism and ophthalmopathy. The source material, RNA transcripts, was used to amplify TCR beta CDR3 regions. The HTBI set primed first-round TCR CDR3 RT-PCR. TCRdb independently ran MiXCR on the multiplex PCR reads; one entry per CDR3 protein. The sample lists about 350,000 distinct CDR3 sequences; approximately 15% were seen once. Sequencing was performed on blood. The origin of the receptors is a woman in her twenties or thirties with Graves' hyperthyroidism.

In this sample, this clonotype turned up a few times. V gene TRBV7-9 combines with J gene TRBJ2-3; TRBD2 agrees at 8 bases. CDR1 is SEHNR and CDR2 is FQNEAQ in the germline V gene (reference sequence). V dropped 6 bases and J dropped 2; count of bases not matched to a gene: 16. CDR3 length: 18 residues. The CDR3 sequence: CASSKPGRGLDFTDTQYF. CDR3 sequence (DNA): TGTGCCAGCAGTAAACCTGGGAGGGGACTAGACTTCACAGATACGCAGTATTTT.

CDR3 DNA sequence: TGCAGTGCCAATTCCGAGACCAACAGAGATACGCAGTATTTT. It translates to CSANSETNRDTQYF. The J gene is TRBJ2-3, the V gene TRBV20-1; no firm D call. The CDR3 length is 14 residues. Trimming took off 6 bases at V and 5 bases at J, with 18 bases between the two ends. Germline V gives CDR1 DFQATT, CDR2 SNEGSKA (reference sequence).

This clonotype was counted a few times. V gene TRBV5-4 combines with J gene TRBJ2-1; possible D gene TRBD2, 6 bases. Trimming removed 2 bases from V and 3 bases from J, with 12 bases in between. The CDR3 loop spans 15 amino acids. Germline V CDR1 and CDR2: SGHNT, YYREEE (reference sequence). The CDR3 reads CASSFTGLGYNEQFF. CDR3 DNA sequence: TGTGCCAGCAGCTTTACGGGACTGGGCTACAATGAGCAGTTCTTC.

This clonotype was found many times. V gene TRBV10-2 combines with J gene TRBJ2-1; TRBD2 aligns across 10 bases. V shed 2 bases and J 7 bases; nucleotides not matched to a gene: 11. CDR1 is WSHSY and CDR2 is SAAADI in the germline V gene. This CDR3 region has 17 residues. This CDR3 is CASSESSGRWGLNEQFF. DNA for the CDR3: TGCGCCAGCAGTGAGAGTAGCGGGAGGTGGGGCTTGAATGAGCAGTTCTTC.

V is TRBV11-2 and J is TRBJ2-7, with D possibly matching TRBD1 (5 bases). CDR1 SGHAT and CDR2 FQNNGV come from the germline V gene. The CDR3 covers 15 residues. The DNA for the CDR3 is TGTGCCAGCAGCTTAGGTGGTGGCAGGGTTCAAGAGCAGTATGTC. This translates into CASSLGGGRVQEQYV.

This clonotype showed up many times. The chain couples TRBV12-3 or TRBV12-4 to TRBJ2-5, with D tentatively TRBD1 or TRBD2 (5 bases each). V lost 7 bases, J lost 2 bases, and 14 bases lay in between. The CDR3 sequence is 14 residues long. CDR3 bases: TGTGCCAGCACCCCTGGGACGTTTCAAGAGACCCAGTACTTC. Amino acids: CASTPGTFQETQYF.

This clonotype was detected only a few times. The chain combines TRBV15 with TRBJ2-3; unclear D gene. CDR1 LNHNV and CDR2 YYDKDF come from the germline V gene (reference sequence). The CDR3 is made up of 13 amino acids. Trimming took 8 bases from V and 2 from J, leaving 11 bases between them. This chain's CDR3 is CATANRATDTQYF. DNA of the CDR3: TGTGCCACCGCAAATCGCGCCACAGATACGCAGTATTTT.

This clonotype showed up many times. The chain uses TRBV11-2 and TRBJ2-3; TRBD2 matches at 7 bases. The germline V gene has CDR1 SGHAT and CDR2 FQNNGV. This CDR3 has 14 residues. The ends lost 1 base at V and 7 bases at J; junction bases unmatched: 5. CDR3 sequence: CASSLAGGGNTQYF. In nucleotides, the CDR3 is TGTGCCAGCAGCTTAGCGGGAGGAGGAAATACGCAGTATTTT.

The V and J genes are TRBV28 and TRBJ2-1, with D tentatively TRBD2 (6 bases). Trimming shortened V by 7 bases and J by 8 bases, and 15 bases separated the two germline ends. This CDR3 has 13 residues. The germline V gene has CDR1 MDHEN and CDR2 SYDVKM. This CDR3 reads CASIRAGSDEQFF. In DNA, the CDR3 is TGTGCCAGCATTCGGGCGGGATCCGATGAGCAGTTCTTC.

V gene TRBV20-1 combines with J gene TRBJ1-6; 8 nucleotides match TRBD1. The CDR3 length is 15 residues. Per germline, CDR1 DFQATT and CDR2 SNEGSKA (reference sequence). The V and J ends lost 4 bases and 10 bases, in that order; junction bases with no gene match: 12. CDR3 amino acids: CSANPQGALRSPLHF. In DNA form, the CDR3 reads TGCAGTGCTAACCCCCAGGGGGCCCTTAGGTCACCCCTCCACTTT.

Many counts were recorded for this clonotype. The CDR3 DNA is TGCAGTGCTAGAGATCGGCGGCAGGGCGGGGAGCAGTTCTTC. Translation: CSARDRRQGGEQFF. The V gene is TRBV20-1, the J gene TRBJ2-1; D assignment may be TRBD1 or TRBD2 (5 bases each). The CDR3 is 14 residues long. The V end lost 0 bases, the J end lost 10 bases, and 16 bases lay between the germline ends. Germline assignment: CDR1 DFQATT and CDR2 SNEGSKA (reference sequence).

This clonotype has at least ten counts. The chain recombines TRBV20-1 with TRBJ2-5; the match to TRBD2 covers 10 bases. The CDR3 consists of 17 residues. V lost 8 bases and J lost 6; bases outside the gene matches: 21. The germline V gene has CDR1 DFQATT and CDR2 SNEGSKA (reference sequence). The CDR3 protein is CSTMSKREAGGQKTQYF. The CDR3 DNA reads TGCAGTACTATGTCGAAAAGGGAAGCGGGAGGGCAAAAGACCCAGTACTTC.

As for this clonotype: This may arise from a read error, as a much more abundant clone is one base away. This chain joins TRBV18 and TRBJ1-1; D not resolved. The CDR3 runs 15 residues. V lost 4 bases and J lost 0, with 12 bases in between. From germline, CDR1 is KGHSH and CDR2 LQKENI. The CDR3 is CASSQEEAVNTEAFF. CDR3 DNA: TGTGCCAGCTCACAAGAAGAGGCAGTGAACACTGAAGCTTTCTTT.

This chain joins TRBV7-9 and TRBJ2-1; maybe TRBD2 (6 bases). CDR1 SEHNR and CDR2 FQNEAQ come from the germline V gene (reference sequence). The CDR3 length is 15 residues. Deletions cut 1 base from V and 5 bases from J, with 12 bases between. The CDR3 region is CASSLVRGKHNEQFF. CDR3 bases: TGTGCCAGCAGCTTAGTCCGCGGGAAGCACAATGAGCAGTTCTTC.

J is TRBJ2-3 and V is TRBV6-1; 10 nucleotides align to TRBD1. This CDR3 region has 14 residues. Germline V lookup: CDR1 MNHNS, CDR2 SASEGT. Unmatched junction bases numbered 3, after V lost 5 bases and J lost 4 bases. This CDR3 reads CASSTGTGADTQYF. CDR3 DNA sequence: TGTGCCAGCAGTACCGGGACAGGGGCAGATACGCAGTATTTT.

The chain employs TRBV20-1 and TRBJ1-1; unclear D gene. CDR3 length: 13 residues. In germline, CDR1 is DFQATT, CDR2 SNEGSKA (reference sequence). V was clipped by 5 bases and J by 3 bases, with 13 bases between them. CDR3 region: CSAPRERDTEAFF. CDR3 nucleotides: TGCAGTGCTCCGAGGGAGCGGGACACTGAAGCTTTCTTT.

In this sample, this clonotype turned up many times. This chain uses TRBV7-9 with TRBJ2-5; D unresolved. Trimming shortened V by 3 bases and J by 5 bases, and 13 bases separated the two germline ends. This CDR3 is 14 amino acids long. Germline V lookup: CDR1 SEHNR, CDR2 FQNEAQ (reference sequence). CDR3 in amino acids: CASSFSGSLETQYF. CDR3 DNA sequence: TGTGCCAGCAGCTTCTCCGGTAGTTTGGAGACCCAGTACTTC.

Many counts were recorded for this clonotype. V gene TRBV6-1 combines with J gene TRBJ2-7; 7 bases agree with TRBD1. The germline gives CDR1 MNHNS, CDR2 SASEGT. The CDR3 covers 14 residues. Trimming cost V 6 bases and J 2 bases; bases outside gene matches: 7. CDR3 nucleotides: TGTGCCAGCAGATCCGGGACAGTCCCCTACGAGCAGTACTTC. Amino acid sequence: CASRSGTVPYEQYF.

Only a few counts were recorded for this clonotype. The chain recombines TRBV7-2 with TRBJ2-4; D may be TRBD1 or TRBD2 (5 bases each). This CDR3 has 15 residues. Germline CDR1 SGHTA, CDR2 FQGNSA. Trimming left V 7 bases short and J 5 bases short, with 18 bases between. This CDR3 is CASTPPGGRQNIQYF. DNA of the CDR3: TGTGCCAGCACCCCCCCTGGGGGACGGCAAAACATTCAGTACTTC.

This clonotype was counted a few times. V is TRBV5-4 and J is TRBJ2-7; no firm D call. V was shortened by 4 bases and J by 2 bases, with 19 bases between the two germline ends. The CDR3 runs 16 residues. Germline V gene sequence: CDR1 SGHNT, CDR2 YYREEE (reference sequence). CDR3 bases: TGTGCCAGCAGCCCCCGGTCAGACAAGGTCCCCTACGAGCAGTACTTC. Its translation: CASSPRSDKVPYEQYF.

V and J are TRBV4-3 and TRBJ2-5; D may be TRBD1 (6 bases). CDR3 length: 16 residues. Deletions cut 1 base from V and 2 bases from J, with 14 bases between. Germline V gene lookup returns CDR1 LGHNA and CDR2 YSLEER. The CDR3 is CASSQGQGRKQETQYF. As DNA, the CDR3 is TGCGCCAGCAGCCAAGGGCAGGGGCGAAAACAAGAGACCCAGTACTTC.

About this clonotype itself: A much more abundant neighbour one base away suggests this may be a read error. This chain uses TRBV12-3 or TRBV12-4 with TRBJ1-3; no firm D call. CDR3 length equals 12 residues. The CDR3 nucleotides are TGTGCCAGCAGCCACTCTGGAAACACCATGTATTTT. This sequence encodes CASSHSGNTMYF.

This clonotype has ten or more counts. This rearrangement joins TRBV20-1 to TRBJ2-1; 7 bases fit TRBD2. Germline CDR1 reads DFQATT; CDR2 reads SNEGSKA (reference sequence). The CDR3 consists of 14 residues. CDR3 nucleotides: TGCAGCCTTAAGGGACTAATAAAATACAATGAGCAGTTCTTC. Translating gives CSLKGLIKYNEQFF.

This clonotype was observed at least ten times. The chain links TRBV6-1 to TRBJ2-7; 7 nucleotides align to TRBD2. The V segment lost 6 bases and the J segment 4 bases; nucleotides outside the gene matches: 9. Germline V CDR1 and CDR2: MNHNS, SASEGT. The CDR3 is 14 amino acids. The CDR3 region is CASRGTLAAYEQYF. CDR3 DNA: TGTGCCAGCAGGGGAACCCTAGCGGCTTACGAGCAGTACTTC.